A single T cell receptor (beta chain) is shown here with its context. Antigen unknown. At sampling all donors were nominally healthy, likely with unrecorded immune exposures. No record exists of this donor's CMV serostatus. This specimen comes from a study of cytomegalovirus exposure and HLA in healthy donors. Study-wide findings and caveats: The CMV antigen specificity of a few CMV-associated chains was confirmed through in vitro analysis. In an earlier analysis, most TCR beta V segments were productive about 87% or about 30% of the time.

Use of 60 Vbeta and 13 Jbeta primers characterized the PCR. Using immunoSEQ multiplex PCR, the repertoire was profiled, and TCRdb retains in-frame clones only, with some absent. The table records 130,000 to 150,000 clones, roughly four fifths of them present only once. Trimming removed 2 bases from V and 5 bases from J, with 14 bases in between. From germline, CDR1 is GTSNPN and CDR2 SVGIG (reference sequence). The CDR3 runs to 14 residues. The origin of this receptor is a human donor in good health. This chain connects TRBV30 to TRBJ2-3; the D gene is possibly TRBD1 (6 bases). Sequenced material: PBMCs. The DNA for the CDR3 is TGTGCCTGGAGTACGGGATTAGGGGGAGATACGCAGTATTTT. Translating gives CAWSTGLGGDTQYF.